This T cell receptor (beta chain) was identified during a study of T cells in Graves' hyperthyroidism and ophthalmopathy. The study, taken as a whole, reports: Most clonotypes expanded in the thyroid (above 0.001) were also present in blood.

The source material, RNA transcripts, was used to amplify TCR beta CDR3 regions. During a first-round RT-PCR of the TCR CDR3, the HTBI primer set was used. TCRdb independently ran MiXCR on the multiplex PCR reads; one entry per CDR3 protein. The table shows approximately 620,000 distinct CDR3 sequences, with 16% occurring only once. Germline values: CDR1 GTSNPN, CDR2 SVGIG (reference sequence). The CDR3 covers 14 residues. The V and J ends lost 4 bases and 0 bases, in that order; junction bases with no gene match: 5. At least ten counts were recorded for this clonotype. Its antigen is undetermined. Subjects with ophthalmopathy showed a Clinical Activity Score no lower than 3, a NOSPECS grade no lower than 4, and a duration shorter than 3 months. Patients were excluded for uncontrolled infection, other autoimmune disease, pregnancy or lactation.

The clonotype comes from a woman in her thirties or forties with Graves' ophthalmopathy. The sequencing sample was made of blood. The chain is built from TRBV30 and TRBJ1-1, with 7 bases aligning to TRBD1. CDR3 sequence: CAWKGQLMNTEAFF. The CDR3 nucleotides are TGTGCCTGGAAGGGACAGCTGATGAACACTGAAGCTTTCTTT.